The 6 T cell receptor beta chains given below trace back to one sample, sequenced in a study of early stage breast cancer tumors. This table comes from immunoSEQ multiplex PCR, and its TCRdb copy is limited to in-frame clones, with some not included. The repertoire consists of 8,500 to 10,000 clones, with over 55% occurring once and the leading ten covering under 20%. Sequenced input: normal breast tissue next to the tumor. Receptors originate from a person aged 55 to 70 with breast cancer.

About this clone itself: A read error may account for a junction end that differs from germline. CDR3 coding DNA: TGTGCTAGCAGCTTCGACAGCGGGACAGAGCAGTTCTTC. As protein: CASSFDSGTEQFF. The chain employs TRBV7-7 and TRBJ2-1; D is perhaps TRBD2 (7 bases). The CDR3 length is 13 residues. Per germline, CDR1 SSHAT and CDR2 FNYEAQ (reference sequence).

J is TRBJ2-7 and V is TRBV7-9; D is unclear. V was shortened by 1 base and J by 3 bases, with 4 bases between the two germline ends. The germline V gene encodes CDR1 SEHNR and CDR2 FQNEAQ (reference sequence). CDR3 length: 12 residues. CDR3: CASSLEHYEQYF. Here the CDR3 DNA reads TGTGCCAGCAGCTTAGAGCACTACGAGCAGTACTTC.

This chain links TRBV14 with TRBJ2-1, with TRBD2 as a possible D gene (6 bases). V was cut by 0 bases and J by 6 bases, with 15 bases left in between. The CDR3 totals 16 residues. Germline CDR1 and CDR2: SGHDN and FVKESK. CDR3 loop: CASSQDRRRDLNEQFF. CDR3 in DNA: TGTGCCAGCAGCCAAGATCGGAGGCGGGATCTCAATGAGCAGTTCTTC.

CDR3 DNA sequence: TGCGCCAGCAGCTTGGCTCCCAGGGACACCATATATTTT. Amino acids: CASSLAPRDTIYF. This rearrangement joins TRBV5-1 to TRBJ1-3, with D maybe TRBD1 (5 bases). The CDR3 length is 13 residues. Germline CDR1 reads SGHRS; CDR2 reads YFSETQ. Between the trimmed V and J ends, which lost 0 bases and 8 bases, there was a span of 9 bases.

Within the sample, this clone is medium-sized. The chain has TRBV2 and TRBJ1-5; 12 bases align to TRBD1. Per germline, CDR1 SNHLY and CDR2 FYNNEI. The CDR3 has 15 amino acids. The V segment lost 6 bases and the J segment 3 bases; nucleotides outside the gene matches: 3. DNA for the CDR3: TGTGCCAGCAGGGGACAGGGGGCGAACAATCAGCCCCAGCATTTT. This codes for CASRGQGANNQPQHF.

This clone has only a few counts. This rearrangement joins TRBV2 to TRBJ1-5; tentatively, D is TRBD1 (6 bases). Germline V gene sequence: CDR1 SNHLY, CDR2 FYNNEI. The CDR3 contains 12 residues. The V end lost 7 bases, the J end lost 5 bases, and 9 bases lay between the germline ends. As DNA, the CDR3 is TGTGCCAGCAACCGACAGGATCAGCCCCAGCATTTT. Residues: CASNRQDQPQHF.